This T cell receptor beta chain comes out of a study of blood T cell repertoires in COVID-19. The method was immunoSEQ multiplex PCR; TCRdb's version includes in-frame clones alone and lacks a portion of them. The sample gives about 310,000 clones, about 85% of which show up once; about 1.9% is in the top ten. This CDR3 is built from 18 residues. CDR1 SEHNR and CDR2 FQNEAQ come from the germline V gene (reference sequence). Trimming took 5 bases from V and 0 from J; bases not matched to a gene: 10. The V call is TRBV7-9, the J call TRBJ1-5; 10 bases align to TRBD1. This receptor was taken from a young woman who had been exposed to COVID-19. The sequenced material came from PBMCs or T cells enriched from blood (not recorded which). As DNA, the CDR3 is TGTGCCAGCAGCCCGGGGGGACAGGGGACCTATAGCAATCAGCCCCAGCATTTT. Translation gives CASSPGGQGTYSNQPQHF.